This T cell receptor beta chain was identified during a study of follicular helper T cells after annual influenza vaccination. On the study more broadly: Sampling occurred days 0, 7 and 28 after each influenza vaccination. For some subjects, blood spans the 2013-2014, 2014-2015 and 2015-2016 annual vaccinations.

The method was immunoSEQ multiplex PCR; TCRdb's version includes in-frame clones alone and lacks a portion of them. The sample has approximately 9,000 clones, 70% to 90% seen once; the top ten hold roughly 0.47%. For this clone: Its antigen is not identified.

Study outcomes and limitations: ICOS+CD38+ cTfh clonality change tracked circulating plasmablast frequency change. Most later recoveries of Day 7 ICOS+CD38+ clones were ICOS-CD38- cTfh.

Time point: 2015-2016 season, pre-vaccination. V dropped 5 bases and J dropped 3 bases, with 14 bases sitting between them. Germline CDR1 and CDR2: SGHTA and FQGNSA. The CDR3 runs 14 residues. The sample in question was CXCR5+ CD38- circulating T follicular helper cells from blood, obtained on the day of influenza vaccination. Subset here: circulating Tfh, non-naive CD4+CXCR5+PD-1+ (ICOS+CD38+ or ICOS-CD38-). The chain has TRBV7-2 and TRBJ2-7; D is undetermined. This TCR came from an adult who received the influenza vaccine. The chain's CDR3 is CASSPRLGFYEQYF. CDR3 bases: TGTGCCAGCAGCCCCCGACTGGGGTTCTACGAGCAGTACTTC. The whole variable domain, filled in from reference TRBV7-2 and TRBJ2-7, reads GAGVSQSPSNKVTEKGKDVELRCDPISGHTALYWYRQSLGQGLEFLIYFQGNSAPDKSGLPSDRFSAERTGGSVSTLTIQRTQQEDSAVYLCASSPRLGFYEQYFGPGTRLTVT.